The 12 T cell receptor beta chains presented below share a single source sample, sequenced in a study of long-term antiretroviral therapy in people with HIV. With survey level as its setting, the immunoSEQ assay was v3.0. TCRdb keeps only in-frame clones here, not all; method: immunoSEQ multiplex PCR. The profile shows approximately 26,000 clones, 79% of them singletons. The starting material was unsorted PBMCs, obtained 1.2 years after starting antiretroviral therapy. The receptors come from a woman between 40 and 55 years old with HIV.

The chain couples TRBV2 to TRBJ2-7; D may correspond to TRBD1 or TRBD2 (5 bases each). The V gene lost 3 bases and the J gene lost 2 bases, with 11 bases spanning the gap. The CDR3 is 14 residues long. Per germline, CDR1 SNHLY and CDR2 FYNNEI. CDR3 residues: CASSDWDGPYEQYF. The CDR3 DNA follows: TGTGCCAGCAGTGACTGGGACGGGCCCTACGAGCAGTACTTC.

In its sample, this clone was seen a few times. The genes are TRBV5-1 and TRBJ2-2; D is ambiguous. V lost 0 bases and J 3 bases, leaving 9 bases between the germline ends. The CDR3 is made up of 15 amino acids. The germline V gene has CDR1 SGHRS and CDR2 YFSETQ. The CDR3 coding sequence is TGCGCCAGCAGCTTGGGCGGATCGGACACCGGGGAGCTGTTTTTT. It is translated as CASSLGGSDTGELFF.

V usage is TRBV30 and J usage is TRBJ2-1; 7 bases line up with TRBD2. The CDR3 totals 13 residues. V was pared by 8 bases and J by 5 bases, with 9 bases of the junction left unmatched. Germline V gene lookup returns CDR1 GTSNPN and CDR2 SVGIG (reference sequence). Written as DNA, the CDR3 is TGTGCCCTGGATGGCGGGAGAGACAATGAGCAGTTCTTC. Its translation: CALDGGRDNEQFF.

The chain is built from TRBV6-5 and TRBJ1-1, with D possibly matching TRBD1 (6 bases). Trimming took 5 bases from V and 3 from J, leaving 16 bases between them. CDR3 length: 15 residues. The V gene's germline CDR1 is MNHEY and CDR2 SVGAGI. The CDR3 DNA follows: TGTGCCAGCAGTCGAATCCAGGGGATGGACACTGAAGCTTTCTTT. Protein sequence: CASSRIQGMDTEAFF.

The chain employs TRBV7-9 and TRBJ2-7; no reliable D call. V gave up 4 bases and J gave up 3 bases, with 10 bases separating them. The germline V gene encodes CDR1 SEHNR and CDR2 FQNEAQ (reference sequence). The CDR3 is 13 amino acids. CDR3 region: CASSSMGSYEQYF. The DNA of the CDR3 is TGTGCCAGCAGCTCCATGGGCAGCTACGAGCAGTACTTC.

The rearrangement uses TRBV10-2 and TRBJ2-7; 9 bases align to TRBD1. There are 14 residues in the CDR3. J was trimmed by 4 bases and V by 8 bases; bases with no gene match: 9. From germline, CDR1 is WSHSY and CDR2 SAAADI. CDR3 sequence reads: CASLRQGGDYEQYF. The CDR3, as DNA: TGCGCCAGCCTAAGACAGGGGGGGGATTACGAGCAGTACTTC.

This chain uses TRBV2 with TRBJ1-5, with D perhaps matching TRBD1 (6 bases). Germline V lookup: CDR1 SNHLY, CDR2 FYNNEI. V was trimmed by 7 bases and J by 4 bases, leaving 17 bases between them. The length of the CDR3 is 15 residues. CDR3 bases: TGTGCCAGCACCTCGGGGGCGCAAGAAAATCAGCCCCAGCATTTT. Its protein product is CASTSGAQENQPQHF.

The V gene is TRBV7-9, the J gene TRBJ1-2; D possibly corresponds to TRBD1 (6 bases). CDR1 and CDR2 (germline): SEHNR, FQNEAQ (reference sequence). Trimming took off 1 base at V and 4 bases at J, with 10 bases between the two ends. The length of the CDR3 is 14 residues. The CDR3 protein is CASSLVQGIYGYTF. As DNA, the CDR3 is TGTGCCAGCAGCTTAGTACAGGGAATCTATGGCTACACCTTC.

This chain links TRBV19 with TRBJ2-1; D might be TRBD2 (5 bases). Germline V gene lookup returns CDR1 LNHDA and CDR2 SQIVND (reference sequence). The length of the CDR3 is 13 residues. The germline V and J ends were trimmed by 5 bases and 6 bases, with 11 bases remaining between them. The CDR3 region is CASSPGIPNEQFF. Here the CDR3 DNA reads TGTGCCAGTAGTCCCGGGATACCCAATGAGCAGTTCTTC.

This chain links TRBV6-1 with TRBJ2-5; D is perhaps TRBD2 (6 bases). This CDR3 comprises 15 residues. V was cut by 1 base and J by 2 bases, with 11 bases left in between. Germline CDR1 and CDR2: MNHNS and SASEGT. The CDR3 DNA reads as TGTGCCAGCAGTGAAGGGGGGGTTGGTCAAGAGACCCAGTACTTC. Translation: CASSEGGVGQETQYF.

This clone counts as medium-sized. The rearrangement joins TRBV7-9 to TRBJ2-3; the match to TRBD2 covers 7 bases. Per germline, CDR1 SEHNR and CDR2 FQNEAQ (reference sequence). The ends lost 7 bases at V and 3 bases at J; junction bases unmatched: 16. This CDR3 has 17 residues. The CDR3 nucleotides are TGTGCCAGCACCGTTTGGGGGGAGGGCCTCGAGACAGATACGCAGTATTTT. Its protein is CASTVWGEGLETDTQYF. Based on the CDR3 plus reference TRBV7-9 and TRBJ2-3, the full variable domain is DTGVSQNPRHKITKRGQNVTFRCDPISEHNRLYWYRQTLGQGPEFLTYFQNEAQLEKSRLLSDRFSAERPKGSFSTLEIQRTEQGDSAMYLCASTVWGEGLETDTQYFGPGTRLTVL.

This clone was counted only a few times. V gene TRBV14 combines with J gene TRBJ2-7; D gene unclear. CDR3 length: 11 amino acids. The V and J ends lost 1 base and 3 bases respectively, with 1 base between them. In germline, CDR1 is SGHDN, CDR2 FVKESK. Here the CDR3 reads CASSQGYEQYF. The CDR3 coding sequence is TGTGCCAGCAGCCAAGGCTACGAGCAGTACTTC.